This TCR beta chain emerged from a study of cytomegalovirus exposure and HLA in healthy donors. A remark on this clone: The antigen is unknown.

Study-wide results and caveats: Most TCR sequences showed up rarely, but some public TCRs showed up in many donors. The listing of about 150 TCR beta chains classed them as cytomegalovirus-associated.

The CDR3 is 14 residues long. Germline V gene lookup returns CDR1 SGHTA and CDR2 FQGNSA. The V gene lost 4 bases and the J gene lost 4 bases, with 13 bases spanning the gap. 60 Vbeta and 13 Jbeta primers were used in PCR. The method was immunoSEQ multiplex PCR; TCRdb's version includes in-frame clones alone and lacks a portion of them. The specimen's table records around 100,000 clones. This clonotype was obtained from a man aged 25 to 40 in good health and CMV-seronegative. The material sequenced was PBMCs. The chain has TRBV7-2 and TRBJ2-5; TRBD2 is a possible D gene (5 bases). CDR3 amino acids: CASSSGPSGETQYF. Written as DNA, the CDR3 is TGTGCCAGCAGCTCCGGCCCGAGCGGAGAGACCCAGTACTTC. The whole variable domain, filled in from reference TRBV7-2 and TRBJ2-5, reads GAGVSQSPSNKVTEKGKDVELRCDPISGHTALYWYRQSLGQGLEFLIYFQGNSAPDKSGLPSDRFSAERTGGSVSTLTIQRTQQEDSAVYLCASSSGPSGETQYFGPGTRLLVL.